This T cell receptor (beta chain) comes out of a study of cytomegalovirus exposure and HLA in healthy donors. Study as a whole: Out of 170 million or so T cells, an earlier analysis found 117 million unique TCR beta sequences in total.

The length of the CDR3 is 11 residues. Germline values: CDR1 SGHDT, CDR2 YYEEEE. With respect to this clone: Relative to the germline gene, one junction end is altered; a read error may explain this.

PCR employed 60 Vbeta and 13 Jbeta primers. TCRdb's table, derived via immunoSEQ multiplex PCR, lists solely in-frame clones and lacks some. This sample has about 130,000 clones, with approximately 80% found just once. This receptor was taken from a man aged 18 to 30 in good health and CMV-seronegative. The chain is built from TRBV5-6 and TRBJ2-1; 9 nucleotides line up with TRBD2. Material: PBMCs. The CDR3 bases are TGTGCCAGCAGTTCCGGGACTAGCTGGGTCTTC. Residues: CASSSGTSWVF. The variable domain in full, completed from reference TRBV5-6 and TRBJ2-1, reads DAGVTQSPTHLIKTRGQQVTLRCSPKSGHDTVSWYQQALGQGPQFIFQYYEEEERQRGNFPDRFSGHQFPNYSSELNVNALLLGDSALYLCASSSGTSWVFGPGTRLTVL.